Following are 12 T cell receptor beta chains from one sample sequenced in a study of T-cell memory formation after mild COVID-19. TCRdb re-analysed the 5' RACE reads in MiXCR, keeping a single row per CDR3 protein. The sample has around 30,000 distinct CDR3 sequences; about 12% are singletons. The sample consisted of PBMCs or a T cell subset sorted from them (not recorded which). All receptors come from an adult woman who had mild COVID-19 (a few samples of this study predate the infection). Cell type and time point are not known.

This clonotype was found many times. The chain uses TRBV20-1 and TRBJ2-7; the D is unclear. The V gene's germline CDR1 is DFQATT and CDR2 SNEGSKA (reference sequence). V lost 0 bases and J lost 1, with 13 bases in between. This CDR3 has 15 amino acids. For the CDR3, the DNA is TGCAGTGCTAGAGATCACTCCGGATCTTCCTACGAGCAGTACTTC. This translates into CSARDHSGSSYEQYF.

This clonotype was picked up many times. The rearrangement uses TRBV7-8 and TRBJ2-7; 7 bases are shared with TRBD1. Trimming removed 5 bases from V and 5 bases from J; junction bases left unmatched: 6. Germline loops: CDR1 SGHVS, CDR2 FQNEAQ. The CDR3 covers 13 residues. For the CDR3, the DNA is TGTGCCAGCAGCCCCGGGACAGCCGACGAGCAGTACTTC. This encodes CASSPGTADEQYF.

The J gene is TRBJ2-1, the V gene TRBV7-9, with D tentatively TRBD2 (5 bases). This CDR3 region has 15 residues. V was pared by 0 bases and J by 2 bases, with 8 bases between. In germline, CDR1 is SEHNR, CDR2 FQNEAQ (reference sequence). The CDR3 DNA follows: TGTGCCAGCAGCTTAGCCCGGGGTGCCTACAATGAGCAGTTCTTC. Translated: CASSLARGAYNEQFF.

This clonotype appeared many times. V and J are TRBV12-3 or TRBV12-4 and TRBJ2-1, with no clear D. The CDR3 is 11 residues long. Trimming cost V 4 bases and J 4 bases, with 2 bases left between them. CDR3 DNA: TGTGCCAGCAGTTCGTACAATGAGCAGTTCTTC. This translates into CASSSYNEQFF.

Ten or more counts support this clonotype. The V call is TRBV11-1, the J call TRBJ2-1, with 9 bases matching TRBD2. Looked up from germline, CDR1 is SGHAT and CDR2 is FQDESV (reference sequence). The CDR3 is 15 amino acids. V lost 7 bases, J lost 2 bases, and 6 bases stayed unmatched. The CDR3 DNA sequence: TGTGCCAGCAAGAGGGTAGCGGGGGCCTACAATGAGCAGTTCTTC. Translating gives CASKRVAGAYNEQFF.

This clonotype was observed at least ten times. The rearrangement joins TRBV20-1 to TRBJ2-2, with unresolved D. The CDR3 length is 15 residues. Trimming removed 0 bases from V and 7 bases from J, with 15 bases in between. Germline CDR1 reads DFQATT; CDR2 reads SNEGSKA (reference sequence). This CDR3 is CSARDSTNHRGELFF. As DNA, the CDR3 is TGCAGTGCTAGAGACTCCACTAACCACCGCGGGGAGCTGTTTTTT.

This clonotype was picked up many times. V usage is TRBV5-1 and J usage is TRBJ2-1; 7 bases line up with TRBD1. The CDR3 length is 12 residues. Germline CDR1 is SGHRS and CDR2 is YFSETQ. With 4 bases clipped from V and 8 bases from J, the junction kept 3 bases outside the gene matches. CDR3 region: CASSPGTDEQFF. CDR3 bases: TGCGCCAGCAGCCCTGGGACAGATGAGCAGTTCTTC.

This clonotype has ten or more counts. The V and J genes are TRBV13 and TRBJ1-2, with 8 bases lining up with TRBD1. The CDR3 is made up of 14 amino acids. Germline CDR1 reads PRHDT; CDR2 reads FYEKMQ (reference sequence). The trim removed 5 bases at V and 4 bases at J, leaving 6 bases unmatched. The CDR3 spells CASSLRTGSYGYTF. Here the CDR3 DNA reads TGTGCCAGCAGCCTCCGGACAGGGAGCTATGGCTACACCTTC. Full variable domain (outside the CDR3, taken from reference TRBV13 and TRBJ1-2): AAGVIQSPRHLIKEKRETATLKCYPIPRHDTVYWYQQGPGQDPQFLISFYEKMQSDKGSIPDRFSAQQFSDYHSELNMSSLELGDSALYFCASSLRTGSYGYTFGSGTRLTVV.

This clonotype is medium-sized by share. The CDR3 region has the DNA TGTGCCAGCAGCTTAGGACGTCAGAGGGGAACTGAAGCTTTCTTT. Translation gives CASSLGRQRGTEAFF. The chain has TRBV11-1 and TRBJ1-1, with D perhaps matching TRBD1 (5 bases). V shed 1 base and J shed 5 bases, with 14 bases lying between them. CDR1 and CDR2 from the germline V gene are SGHAT and FQDESV (reference sequence). The CDR3 loop spans 15 amino acids.

At least ten counts were recorded for this clonotype. The rearrangement uses TRBV16 and TRBJ1-6, with 9 bases aligning to TRBD1. Germline values: CDR1 KGHSY, CDR2 FQNENV. CDR3 size: 15 residues. Trimming cost V 4 bases and J 13 bases; bases outside gene matches: 11. CDR3 bases: TGTGCCAGCAGCCTTCAACAGGGGGCGAAAATCCCCCTCCACTTT. Translating gives CASSLQQGAKIPLHF.

This clonotype showed up many times. The CDR3 DNA follows: TGTGCCAGCAGTTACGGGGTTCTAGGCGGTAATGAAAAACTGTTTTTT. It specifies CASSYGVLGGNEKLFF. The V call is TRBV6-6, the J call TRBJ1-4; unclear D gene. The CDR3 length is 16 residues. Trimming took 2 bases from V and 4 from J, leaving 14 bases between them. From germline, CDR1 is MNHNY and CDR2 SVGAGI (reference sequence).

This clonotype came up many times. This chain uses TRBV5-1 with TRBJ2-7, with 10 nucleotides matching TRBD1. The CDR3 runs to 14 residues. Per the germline V gene, CDR1 is SGHRS and CDR2 is YFSETQ. J lost 9 bases, V lost 4 bases, and 10 bases had no gene match. CDR3 region: CASSTRDRGDGQYF. The CDR3 nucleotides read TGCGCCAGCAGCACCCGGGACAGGGGAGATGGGCAGTACTTC.